This TCR beta chain is from a study of cytomegalovirus exposure and HLA in healthy donors. It was with 60 Vbeta and 13 Jbeta primers that the PCR ran. The repertoire was sequenced with immunoSEQ multiplex PCR; TCRdb's copy has only in-frame clones and lacks some. The sample consists of some 150,000 clones, more than 60% of them appearing once. This clone was detected a few times. Sequencing was performed on PBMCs. The clonotype was recovered from a female donor in good health and CMV-seronegative.

The CDR3: CASSNQGNTGELFF. For the CDR3, the DNA is TGTGCCAGTAGTAACCAGGGAAACACCGGGGAGCTGTTTTTT. The rearrangement joins TRBV19 to TRBJ2-2, with D maybe TRBD1 (5 bases). Germline CDR1 LNHDA, CDR2 SQIVND (reference sequence). Trimming removed 4 bases at V and 2 bases at J, with 8 bases between. This CDR3 is 14 amino acids long.